This T cell receptor beta chain was documented in a study of blood T cell repertoires in COVID-19. Overall study context: From T cells, B-cell-depleted T cells, or PBMCs came the material, which was cDNA or gDNA.

Using immunoSEQ multiplex PCR, the repertoire was profiled, and TCRdb retains in-frame clones only, with some absent. The sample yields about 190,000 clones, 84% seen once. Of note for this clone: One end of the junction fails to match germline, which may point to a read error.

Germline V CDR1 and CDR2: SGHRS, YFSETQ. This CDR3 comprises 16 residues. The study drew participants aged roughly 18 to 95 years from 20 to 30 US areas. Each participant's cohort was designated according to participant-reported clinical history. Someone with COVID-19 had been met by exposed participants within 2 weeks before study entry. The gene calls are TRBV5-1 and TRBJ2-5; D is perhaps TRBD2 (7 bases). The sample taken for sequencing was PBMCs or T cells enriched from blood (not recorded which). The clonotype originates from a woman aged 25 to 45 who had been exposed to COVID-19. The CDR3 DNA reads TGCGCCAGCAGCTTGGGGCGGGGGCCCGGCCAAGAGACCAAGTACTTC. It specifies CASSLGRGPGQETKYF.